This entry concerns a single T cell receptor beta chain. What it binds is unknown. PCR was performed a second time for roughly 7 to 12 cycles using a sample-barcoded 5' primer and a J-beta primer mix. Through a template-switch adaptor with 12 random nucleotides, each cDNA molecule received a tag. TCRdb reprocessed the 5' RACE reads via MiXCR and lists one record per CDR3 protein. This table holds over 1.5 million distinct CDR3 sequences, 49% found once. This record comes from a study of blood T cells in healthy people across ages. Study observations and caveats: It was not possible, with unsorted PBMCs, to conclusively compare naive and antigen-experienced cells. There was no known CMV status for donors, so expanded clonotype changes were possibly confounded.

The V gene lost 5 bases and the J gene lost 4 bases, with 20 bases spanning the gap. This CDR3 has 16 amino acids. The germline CDR1 and CDR2 sequences are MNHNY and SVGAGI (reference sequence). This TCR derives from a woman aged 40 to 49 in good health. The material sequenced was blood. The chain couples TRBV6-6 to TRBJ1-1, with a tentative D call TRBD1 (5 bases). The CDR3 nucleotides read TGTGCCAGCAGTCCTGTCCAAGTCGGGGCGGGCACTGAAGCTTTCTTT. Translated: CASSPVQVGAGTEAFF.